These 27 T cell receptor beta chains originate from one sample sequenced in a study of T cells in Graves' hyperthyroidism and ophthalmopathy. TCR beta CDR3 region amplification was performed from RNA transcripts. When the TCR CDR3 underwent first-round RT-PCR, the HTBI primer set was used. MiXCR was run by TCRdb on the multiplex PCR reads, yielding one entry per CDR3 protein. The repertoire includes around 350,000 distinct CDR3 sequences, approximately 14% of them detected once, and roughly 26% sits in the top ten. Sequencing was performed on blood. All receptors come from a woman under 30 with Graves' hyperthyroidism that later progressed to Graves' ophthalmopathy.

The J gene is TRBJ2-2, the V gene TRBV19; D uncertain. The length of the CDR3 is 14 residues. Germline V gives CDR1 LNHDA, CDR2 SQIVND (reference sequence). Trimming stripped 8 bases from V and 3 bases from J, with 13 bases between. This CDR3 reads CASRPFWDTGELFF. The DNA for the CDR3 is TGTGCCAGTCGACCCTTTTGGGACACCGGGGAGCTGTTTTTT.

CDR3 in amino acids: CASSPQPLSGRGDTQYF. The CDR3 DNA is TGTGCCAGCAGTCCGCAACCCCTAAGCGGGAGGGGAGATACGCAGTATTTT. This rearrangement joins TRBV12-3 or TRBV12-4 to TRBJ2-3, with TRBD2 matching over 10 bases. Trimming took 5 bases from V and 5 from J; bases not matched to a gene: 13. The CDR3 loop spans 17 amino acids.

This clonotype was recorded many times. The J gene is TRBJ2-7, the V gene TRBV7-9, with TRBD2 matching over 9 bases. The length of the CDR3 is 19 residues. V was clipped by 4 bases and J by 0 bases; unmatched bases: 16. Looked up from germline, CDR1 is SEHNR and CDR2 is FQNEAQ (reference sequence). CDR3 bases: TGTGCCAGCAGCTCAGGCATAGGGCGGGAGGGCCCTTACTCCTACGAGCAGTACTTC. Translation: CASSSGIGREGPYSYEQYF.

This clonotype appeared once. The genes are TRBV5-5 and TRBJ2-7; TRBD2 might be the D (6 bases). V was trimmed by 1 base and J by 2 bases, leaving 13 bases between them. The CDR3 consists of 15 residues. Per germline, CDR1 SGHKS and CDR2 YYEKEE (reference sequence). The CDR3 reads CASSLFGGGPYEQYF. DNA for the CDR3: TGTGCCAGCAGCTTGTTCGGGGGTGGCCCCTACGAGCAGTACTTC. Full variable domain (missing parts from reference TRBV5-5 and TRBJ2-7): DAGVTQSPTHLIKTRGQQVTLRCSPISGHKSVSWYQQVLGQGPQFIFQYYEKEERGRGNFPDRFSARQFPNYSSELNVNALLLGDSALYLCASSLFGGGPYEQYFGPGTRLTVT.

This clonotype came up many times. J is TRBJ2-5 and V is TRBV20-1; D not certain. V lost 0 bases and J lost 5, with 13 bases in between. CDR3 length: 14 residues. Germline CDR1 reads DFQATT; CDR2 reads SNEGSKA (reference sequence). The CDR3 sequence is CSARDRAVRETQYF. Written as DNA, the CDR3 is TGCAGTGCTAGAGATAGGGCGGTCCGGGAGACCCAGTACTTC.

This clonotype was detected ten times or more. The chain has TRBV29-1 and TRBJ2-7; D possibly matches TRBD1 or TRBD2 (5 bases each). The germline V and J ends were trimmed by 6 bases and 5 bases, with 20 bases remaining between them. The CDR3 length is 14 residues. Germline V gene sequence: CDR1 SQVTM, CDR2 ANQGSEA. The CDR3 is CSVKVGRDFHEQYF. The CDR3 nucleotides are TGCAGCGTCAAAGTGGGACGGGATTTTCACGAGCAGTACTTC.

This clonotype was seen a few times. A junction boundary mismatches the germline segment, possibly from a read error. The chain joins TRBV11-1 to TRBJ2-5; no clear D gene. This CDR3 contains 15 residues. Germline CDR1 SGHAT, CDR2 FQDESV (reference sequence). The CDR3 region is CASSPRRGLQETQYF. The CDR3 DNA follows: TGCGCCAGCAGCCCCCGTCGAGGCCTCCAAGAGACCCAGTACTTC.

This clonotype was observed at least ten times. The chain links TRBV14 to TRBJ2-1, with TRBD2 identical over 8 bases. The CDR3 consists of 17 residues. The germline gives CDR1 SGHDN, CDR2 FVKESK. Trimming removed 5 bases from V and 4 bases from J; junction bases left unmatched: 13. The CDR3 nucleotides are TGTGCCAGCAGCTCCGAAAAAACTAGCGGCAGATACAATGAGCAGTTCTTC. It translates to CASSSEKTSGRYNEQFF.

At least ten counts were recorded for this clonotype. The chain recombines TRBV6-6 with TRBJ1-1, with a possible D match to TRBD1 (6 bases). Germline CDR1 and CDR2: MNHNY and SVGAGI (reference sequence). V lost 2 bases to trimming and J lost 3 bases, with 22 bases between them. The CDR3 loop spans 18 amino acids. CDR3: CASSYVLRDTERYTEAFF. The CDR3 DNA is TGTGCCAGCAGTTACGTGCTGAGGGACACGGAGAGGTACACTGAAGCTTTCTTT.

The rearrangement uses TRBV28 and TRBJ2-7; D tentatively reads TRBD1 or TRBD2 (6 bases each). The ends were cut back, 7 bases at V and 6 bases at J, with 25 bases in the middle. Germline lookup yields CDR1 MDHEN and CDR2 SYDVKM. CDR3 size: 16 residues. The CDR3: CASTLSGQGSAGEQYF. In nucleotides, the CDR3 is TGTGCCAGCACCCTCAGCGGGCAGGGGAGTGCTGGCGAGCAGTACTTC.

There are a few counts of this clonotype. This sequence joins TRBV19 and TRBJ1-1, with D possibly matching TRBD1 (5 bases). The CDR3 sequence is 13 residues long. Deletions cut 4 bases from V and 8 bases from J, with 14 bases between. Germline CDR1 is LNHDA and CDR2 is SQIVND (reference sequence). The CDR3 coding sequence is TGTGCCAGTAGTACCCTAAAGGGGCCAGAAGCTTTCTTT. Translated, it gives CASSTLKGPEAFF.

This clonotype was detected many times. The rearrangement uses TRBV13 and TRBJ2-3; D is perhaps TRBD2 (5 bases). CDR1 and CDR2 from the germline V gene are PRHDT and FYEKMQ (reference sequence). The V and J ends lost 5 bases and 2 bases respectively, with 14 bases between them. The CDR3 length is 15 residues. The CDR3 region is CASSRMAGDTDTQYF. CDR3 DNA: TGTGCCAGCAGCAGGATGGCGGGTGACACAGATACGCAGTATTTT.

This clonotype has at least ten counts. The chain carries TRBV18 and TRBJ1-1; D is unclear. The V end lost 3 bases, the J end lost 1 base, and 12 bases lay between the germline ends. Germline CDR1 is KGHSH and CDR2 is LQKENI. This CDR3 spans 15 amino acids. CDR3 loop: CASSPPGGENTEAFF. The CDR3 DNA sequence: TGTGCCAGCTCACCTCCGGGCGGAGAGAACACTGAAGCTTTCTTT.

This clonotype was recorded at least ten times. This chain links TRBV5-1 with TRBJ2-4, with D possibly matching TRBD2 (8 bases). V was shortened by 3 bases and J by 7 bases, with 17 bases between the two germline ends. The CDR3 consists of 15 residues. Germline CDR1 reads SGHRS; CDR2 reads YFSETQ. The CDR3 loop is CASSSGLAGGNIQYF. Here the CDR3 DNA reads TGCGCCAGCAGCTCCGGACTAGCAGGGGGGAACATTCAGTACTTC.

This clonotype was detected many times. V and J are TRBV10-3 and TRBJ2-7, with 15 bases fitting TRBD2. This CDR3 is 15 amino acids long. Germline V gene data show CDR1 as ENHRY and CDR2 as SYGVKD. After removal of 4 bases from V and 4 bases from J, the junction contained 2 bases not matched to a gene. The CDR3 nucleotides are TGTGCCATCAGTGGCGGGACTAGCGGGAGGTACGAGCAGTACTTC. Translated: CAISGGTSGRYEQYF.

The chain recombines TRBV12-3 or TRBV12-4 with TRBJ2-7; D not certain. V shed 3 bases and J shed 6 bases, with 9 bases lying between them. The CDR3 spans 12 residues. CDR3 in amino acids: CASSFRPGEQYF. In DNA form, the CDR3 reads TGTGCCAGCAGTTTCCGACCAGGCGAGCAGTACTTC.

The CDR3 protein is CSARGTSGYILTSYEQYF. The CDR3 DNA sequence: TGCAGTGCTAGAGGGACTAGCGGATACATACTCACTTCCTACGAGCAGTACTTC. The chain carries TRBV20-1 and TRBJ2-7; 10 nucleotides line up with TRBD2. This CDR3 is built from 18 residues. Losses at the gene ends were 1 base for V and 1 base for J; bases not matched to a gene: 13. The germline V gene has CDR1 DFQATT and CDR2 SNEGSKA (reference sequence).

In its sample, this clonotype was seen many times. This sequence joins TRBV2 and TRBJ1-1; the D is unclear. Trimming pared 4 bases from V and 5 bases from J, leaving 8 bases between. Looked up from germline, CDR1 is SNHLY and CDR2 is FYNNEI. There are 12 residues in the CDR3. The DNA of the CDR3 is TGTGCCAGCAGTGTCGGCAAGACTGAAGCTTTCTTT. Its protein product is CASSVGKTEAFF.

This clonotype has just one count. This clone may be a read error of a much larger clone one base away. The conserved final phenylalanine or tryptophan is absent from the CDR3, which likely points to a read error. This chain connects TRBV7-9 to TRBJ2-5, with D possibly TRBD2 on 5 matching bases. Trimming left V 5 bases short and J 5 bases short, with 24 bases between. The CDR3 runs 17 residues. Germline values: CDR1 SEHNR, CDR2 FQNEAQ (reference sequence). In DNA form, the CDR3 reads TGTGCCAGCAGCCCTGTAGAGGCGCGGCTAAGAGGGGAGACCCAGTACCTC. Encoded protein: CASSPVEARLRGETQYL.

V and J are TRBV4-1 and TRBJ2-1, with TRBD2 matching over 8 bases. Germline assignment: CDR1 MGHRA and CDR2 YSYEKL. The trim removed 0 bases at V and 2 bases at J, leaving 3 bases unmatched. The CDR3 is made up of 16 amino acids. CDR3 amino acids: CASSQDPGLAYNEQFF. The CDR3 nucleotides read TGCGCCAGCAGCCAAGATCCGGGACTAGCCTACAATGAGCAGTTCTTC.

This clonotype was detected ten times or more. The J gene is TRBJ1-6, the V gene TRBV15; D gene ambiguous. The germline CDR1 and CDR2 sequences are LNHNV and YYDKDF (reference sequence). This CDR3 is 15 amino acids long. Trimming took 2 bases from V and 0 from J, leaving 5 bases between them. The CDR3 DNA is TGTGCCACCAGCAGAACAACCTCCTATAATTCACCCCTCCACTTT. Its protein is CATSRTTSYNSPLHF.

This clonotype was seen repeatedly, ten times or more. CDR3 coding DNA: TGTGCCAGCAGCCCCCGGACTAGAAACCCCGGGGAGCTGTTTTTT. This encodes CASSPRTRNPGELFF. V is TRBV3-1 and J is TRBJ2-2; 7 bases align to TRBD2. The germline V gene has CDR1 LGHDT and CDR2 YNNKEL (reference sequence). Unmatched junction bases numbered 8, after V lost 4 bases and J lost 6 bases. The CDR3 contains 15 residues.

This clonotype occurred many times. V usage is TRBV28 and J usage is TRBJ2-7; D remains unclear. The V and J ends lost 5 bases and 0 bases respectively, with 14 bases between them. The CDR3 length is 15 residues. Germline V gives CDR1 MDHEN, CDR2 SYDVKM. The CDR3 DNA sequence: TGTGCCAGCAGTAGGGCCCACGACCCCTCCTACGAGCAGTACTTC. It codes for CASSRAHDPSYEQYF.

This clonotype has a count of ten or more. Here the CDR3 DNA reads TGTGCCAGCACCTCCATTGGGGCGGGCTACACCTTC. This sequence encodes CASTSIGAGYTF. The chain links TRBV6-1 to TRBJ1-2; weak D call: TRBD1 (5 bases). The CDR3 spans 12 residues. V shed 7 bases and J shed 8 bases, with 14 bases lying between them. CDR1 is MNHNS, CDR2 SASEGT, per germline.

This clonotype came up many times. This chain links TRBV5-1 with TRBJ1-2, with a tentative D call TRBD1 (5 bases). Trimming removed 3 bases from V and 4 bases from J, with 10 bases in between. This CDR3 has 13 amino acids. Germline CDR1 reads SGHRS; CDR2 reads YFSETQ. DNA for the CDR3: TGCGCCAGCAGCTATCAGGGTGTCTATGGCTACACCTTC. Its protein is CASSYQGVYGYTF.

V is TRBV27 and J is TRBJ1-2; 7 positions match TRBD1. The length of the CDR3 is 12 residues. Trimming cost V 8 bases and J 4 bases; bases outside gene matches: 4. From germline, CDR1 is MNHEY and CDR2 SMNVEV (reference sequence). In nucleotides, the CDR3 is TGTGCCAGCTCGGACAGGCTCTATGGCTACACCTTC. Its protein product is CASSDRLYGYTF.

There are many counts of this clonotype. The chain employs TRBV7-3 and TRBJ2-2; weak D call: TRBD1 (6 bases). The CDR3 is made up of 13 amino acids. V shed 5 bases and J shed 5 bases, with 9 bases lying between them. CDR1 is SGHTA, CDR2 FQGTGA, per germline. The CDR3 region is CASSAGVTGELFF. The DNA for the CDR3 is TGTGCCAGCAGCGCAGGGGTTACCGGGGAGCTGTTTTTT.